The 20 T cell receptor beta chains below come from one sample, sequenced in a study of T cell responses to AZD1222 COVID-19 vaccine. The method was immunoSEQ multiplex PCR; TCRdb's version includes in-frame clones alone and lacks a portion of them. The repertoire includes around 180,000 clones, approximately 94% of them detected once, and roughly 1.7% sits in the top ten. This specimen was peripheral blood, taken 28 days after the second AZD1222 dose. Every receptor here comes from an adult who received the AZD1222 COVID-19 vaccine.

The chain joins TRBV14 to TRBJ1-1; D not resolved. CDR3 length equals 14 residues. The V end lost 2 bases, the J end lost 6 bases, and 13 bases lay between the germline ends. The germline CDR1 and CDR2 sequences are SGHDN and FVKESK. The DNA for the CDR3 is TGTGCCAGCAGCCAATTATTGGCATCTTCTGAAGCTTTCTTT. Translation gives CASSQLLASSEAFF.

This rearrangement joins TRBV7-8 to TRBJ1-1, with TRBD1 matching 7 bases. Germline CDR1 and CDR2: SGHVS and FQNEAQ. The CDR3 runs 13 residues. V shed 5 bases, J shed 6 bases, and the junction held 6 bases outside the gene matches. CDR3 nucleotide sequence: TGTGCCAGCAGCCCAGGGGGGGGTCCTGAAGCTTTCTTT. Amino acid sequence: CASSPGGGPEAFF. Full variable domain (missing parts from reference TRBV7-8 and TRBJ1-1): GAGVSQSPRYKVAKRGQDVALRCDPISGHVSLFWYQQALGQGPEFLTYFQNEAQLDKSGLPSDRFFAERPEGSVSTLKIQRTQQEDSAVYLCASSPGGGPEAFFGQGTRLTVV.

This clone occurred a few times. The CDR3 loop reads CASSYSDNYGYTF. CDR3 nucleotide sequence: TGTGCCAGCAGTTACTCGGACAACTATGGCTACACCTTC. V and J are TRBV6-2 or TRBV6-3 and TRBJ1-2; no clear D. The CDR3 sequence is 13 residues long. Germline V lookup: CDR1 MNHEY, CDR2 SVGEGT. The ends were cut back, 0 bases at V and 2 bases at J, with 4 bases in the middle.

This chain connects TRBV5-1 to TRBJ2-7; maybe TRBD2 (6 bases). Trimming removed 4 bases from V and 4 bases from J, with 24 bases in between. The CDR3 length is 17 residues. From germline, CDR1 is SGHRS and CDR2 YFSETQ. The CDR3 loop is CASSQKTRAAEGYEQYF. DNA of the CDR3: TGCGCCAGCAGCCAAAAAACAAGAGCGGCGGAGGGGTACGAGCAGTACTTC.

The chain is built from TRBV28 and TRBJ2-5; 8 bases match TRBD2. CDR3 length: 14 residues. Germline V gene data show CDR1 as MDHEN and CDR2 as SYDVKM. V lost 3 bases to trimming and J lost 5 bases; unmatched junction nucleotides: 5. The CDR3 protein is CASSFGGAGETQYF. CDR3 coding DNA: TGTGCCAGCAGTTTCGGGGGGGCTGGGGAGACCCAGTACTTC. Using reference TRBV28 and TRBJ2-5 for the parts outside the CDR3, the full variable domain is DVKVTQSSRYLVKRTGEKVFLECVQDMDHENMFWYRQDPGLGLRLIYFSYDVKMKEKGDIPEGYSVSREKKERFSLILESASTNQTSMYLCASSFGGAGETQYFGPGTRLLVL.

CDR3: CASRIITVYGSNQPQHF. CDR3 nucleotide sequence: TGTGCCAGCAGGATTATCACCGTGTACGGAAGCAATCAGCCCCAGCATTTT. V and J are TRBV28 and TRBJ1-5, with D hard to call. The CDR3 spans 17 residues. The germline CDR1 and CDR2 sequences are MDHEN and SYDVKM. Trimming cost V 6 bases and J 1 base, with 19 bases left between them.

The chain has TRBV27 and TRBJ1-5, with a possible D match to TRBD1 (5 bases). This CDR3 contains 17 residues. V shed 3 bases and J shed 3 bases, with 18 bases lying between them. CDR1 is MNHEY and CDR2 is SMNVEV in the germline V gene (reference sequence). DNA of the CDR3: TGTGCCAGCAGTTTGACTGGGGGGAGTTTGGACAATCAGCCCCAGCATTTT. Residues: CASSLTGGSLDNQPQHF.

The V call is TRBV7-6, the J call TRBJ2-2, with 7 positions matching TRBD2. Germline-derived CDR1 and CDR2 are SGHVS and FNYEAQ. This CDR3 spans 15 amino acids. V lost 5 bases to trimming and J lost 4 bases; unmatched junction nucleotides: 7. The CDR3 bases are TGTGCCAGCAGCCGCGGGGGAATGGGCACCGGGGAGCTGTTTTTT. This codes for CASSRGGMGTGELFF. Full variable domain (outside the CDR3, taken from reference TRBV7-6 and TRBJ2-2): GAGVSQSPRYKVTKRGQDVALRCDPISGHVSLYWYRQALGQGPEFLTYFNYEAQQDKSGLPNDRFSAERPEGSISTLTIQRTEQRDSAMYRCASSRGGMGTGELFFGEGSRLTVL.

The chain employs TRBV5-6 and TRBJ2-7; 7 bases match TRBD1. The CDR3 is 14 residues long. The junction had 7 bases not matched to a gene; V was cut back by 3 bases and J by 4 bases. Germline V gives CDR1 SGHDT, CDR2 YYEEEE. The CDR3 DNA follows: TGTGCCAGCAGCTCCGGACAGGTCGGGTACGAGCAGTACTTC. As protein: CASSSGQVGYEQYF.

As to this clone: The junction does not match germline at one end; this may be a read error. The chain uses TRBV6-5 and TRBJ2-7; 7 bases line up with TRBD2. Germline-derived CDR1 and CDR2 are MNHEY and SVGAGI. The CDR3 length is 14 residues. The CDR3 reads CASSDSSGFYEQYF. DNA for the CDR3: TGTGCCAGCAGTGACTCTAGCGGTTTCTACGAGCAGTACTTC.

This clone was counted a few times. The V gene is TRBV9, the J gene TRBJ1-4, with D tentatively TRBD1 (6 bases). Looked up from germline, CDR1 is SGDLS and CDR2 is YYNGEE. CDR3 length: 15 residues. Between the trimmed V and J ends, which lost 0 bases and 6 bases, there was a span of 12 bases. CDR3 amino acids: CASSVGPGEDEKLFF. The CDR3 nucleotides are TGTGCCAGCAGCGTAGGTCCAGGGGAGGATGAAAAACTGTTTTTT.

The chain uses TRBV6-5 and TRBJ1-1; maybe TRBD1 (5 bases). Per germline, CDR1 MNHEY and CDR2 SVGAGI. Trimming removed 7 bases at V and 1 base at J, with 13 bases between. The CDR3 spans 14 residues. In DNA form, the CDR3 reads TGTGCCAGCATTCCTGACAGCTCGAACACTGAAGCTTTCTTT. This gives the protein CASIPDSSNTEAFF.

This sequence joins TRBV18 and TRBJ1-4; the match to TRBD1 covers 8 bases. This CDR3 comprises 15 residues. Germline lookup yields CDR1 KGHSH and CDR2 LQKENI. V trimming: 5 bases; J trimming: 6 bases; junction bases outside the gene matches: 8. For the CDR3, the DNA is TGTGCCAGCTCAGAAAGACAGGGGCGAGATGAAAAACTGTTTTTT. Translated: CASSERQGRDEKLFF.

The chain joins TRBV28 to TRBJ2-7; D is undetermined. V lost 1 base to trimming and J lost 4 bases, with 8 bases between them. The CDR3 is made up of 13 amino acids. From germline, CDR1 is MDHEN and CDR2 SYDVKM. Here the CDR3 reads CASSLSNSYEQYF. As DNA, the CDR3 is TGTGCCAGCAGTTTATCGAATTCTTACGAGCAGTACTTC. The complete variable domain, with remaining parts taken from reference TRBV28 and TRBJ2-7, reads DVKVTQSSRYLVKRTGEKVFLECVQDMDHENMFWYRQDPGLGLRLIYFSYDVKMKEKGDIPEGYSVSREKKERFSLILESASTNQTSMYLCASSLSNSYEQYFGPGTRLTVT.

The chain combines TRBV27 with TRBJ1-1; TRBD1 matches at 11 bases. Per germline, CDR1 MNHEY and CDR2 SMNVEV (reference sequence). With V trimmed by 6 bases and J by 5 bases, 8 bases remained unmatched. The CDR3 runs to 15 residues. This chain's CDR3 is CASRSQDRGRTEAFF. In DNA form, the CDR3 reads TGTGCCAGCAGATCTCAGGACAGGGGGCGGACTGAAGCTTTCTTT.

This chain uses TRBV19 with TRBJ1-1; TRBD1 is a possible D gene (5 bases). CDR1 is LNHDA, CDR2 SQIVND, per germline (reference sequence). This CDR3 contains 13 residues. The V gene lost 6 bases and the J gene lost 6 bases, with 14 bases spanning the gap. CDR3 in amino acids: CASSTVGTAEAFF. Written as DNA, the CDR3 is TGTGCCAGTAGCACCGTAGGGACGGCTGAAGCTTTCTTT.

The V and J genes are TRBV2 and TRBJ1-2, with 7 bases matching TRBD1. V shed 3 bases, J shed 4 bases, and the junction held 8 bases outside the gene matches. Germline V gene data show CDR1 as SNHLY and CDR2 as FYNNEI. CDR3 length: 15 residues. The DNA of the CDR3 is TGTGCCAGCAGTGATCTTCGACAGGGCGGCTATGGCTACACCTTC. Translation: CASSDLRQGGYGYTF.

The V gene is TRBV4-1, the J gene TRBJ2-5, with TRBD2 matching 10 bases. Per the germline V gene, CDR1 is MGHRA and CDR2 is YSYEKL. Germline trimming cut 1 base from V and 5 bases from J; bases unmatched to any gene: 7. The CDR3 length is 16 residues. The chain's CDR3 is CASSQALAGVGETQYF. The CDR3 region has the DNA TGCGCCAGCAGCCAAGCTCTAGCGGGAGTTGGGGAGACCCAGTACTTC.

The chain is built from TRBV19 and TRBJ2-7; D is ambiguous. CDR1 is LNHDA and CDR2 is SQIVND in the germline V gene (reference sequence). This CDR3 has 14 residues. V lost 3 bases and J lost 2, with 11 bases in between. The CDR3 bases are TGTGCCAGTAGTATCGGTCCGTCGCCCTACGAGCAGTACTTC. Residues: CASSIGPSPYEQYF.

This clone was recorded once. The V call is TRBV19, the J call TRBJ1-1, with D unresolved. The ends were cut back, 4 bases at V and 12 bases at J, with 12 bases in the middle. This CDR3 region has 11 residues. The V gene's germline CDR1 is LNHDA and CDR2 SQIVND (reference sequence). Written as DNA, the CDR3 is TGTGCCAGTAGTACTTCGATGTCGTCTTTCTTT. Protein sequence: CASSTSMSSFF.